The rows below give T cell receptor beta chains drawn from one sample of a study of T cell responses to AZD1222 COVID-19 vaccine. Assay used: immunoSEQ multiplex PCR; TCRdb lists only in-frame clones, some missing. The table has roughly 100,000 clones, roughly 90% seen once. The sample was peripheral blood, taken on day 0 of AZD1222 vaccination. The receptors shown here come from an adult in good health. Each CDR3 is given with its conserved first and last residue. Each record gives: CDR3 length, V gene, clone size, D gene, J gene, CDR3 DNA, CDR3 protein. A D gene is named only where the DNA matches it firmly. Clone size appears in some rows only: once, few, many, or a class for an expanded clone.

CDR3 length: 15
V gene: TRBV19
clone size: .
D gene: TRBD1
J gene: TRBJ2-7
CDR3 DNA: TGTGCCAGTAGCCCGACCGGGACAGGGGGCTACGAGCAGTACTTC
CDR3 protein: CASSPTGTGGYEQYF

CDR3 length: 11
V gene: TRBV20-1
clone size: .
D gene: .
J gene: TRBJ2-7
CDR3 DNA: TGCAGTGCTAGTCCGGATTACGAGCAGTACTTC
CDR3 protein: CSASPDYEQYF

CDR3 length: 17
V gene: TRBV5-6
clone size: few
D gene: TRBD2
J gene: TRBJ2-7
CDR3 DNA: TGTGCCAGCAGCTTGCGGACTAGCGGGAAGGGCTCCTACGAGCAGTACTTC
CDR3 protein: CASSLRTSGKGSYEQYF

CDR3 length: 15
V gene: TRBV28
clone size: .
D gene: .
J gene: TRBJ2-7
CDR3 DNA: TGTGCCATCCGAAAGGGTCTAGTCCCCAACTACGAGCAGTACTTC
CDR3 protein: CAIRKGLVPNYEQYF

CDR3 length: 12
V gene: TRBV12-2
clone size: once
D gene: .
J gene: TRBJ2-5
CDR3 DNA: TGTGCAAGTCACGGGTACCAAGAGACCCAGTACTTC
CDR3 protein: CASHGYQETQYF

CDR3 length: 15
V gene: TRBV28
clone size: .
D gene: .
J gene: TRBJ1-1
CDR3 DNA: TGTGCCAGCAGTTCTCCCAGGGGTGGAAACACTGAAGCTTTCTTT
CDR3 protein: CASSSPRGGNTEAFF

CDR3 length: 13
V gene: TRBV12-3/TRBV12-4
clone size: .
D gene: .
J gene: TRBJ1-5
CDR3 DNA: TGTGCCAGCAGTTTTGGGGGGAATCAGCCCCAGCATTTT
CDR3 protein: CASSFGGNQPQHF

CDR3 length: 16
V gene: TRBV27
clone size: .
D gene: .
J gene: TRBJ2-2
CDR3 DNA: TGTGCCAGCAGTTCCCCAGGGTATAGAAACACCGGGGAGCTGTTTTTT
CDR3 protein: CASSSPGYRNTGELFF

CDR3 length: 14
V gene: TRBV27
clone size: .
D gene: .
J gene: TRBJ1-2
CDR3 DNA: TGTGCCAGCAGCTCCGTAGGGGCGAACTATGGCTACACCTTC
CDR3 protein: CASSSVGANYGYTF

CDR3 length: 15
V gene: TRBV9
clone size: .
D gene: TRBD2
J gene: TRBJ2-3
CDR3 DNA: TGTGCCAGCAGCGGTCGGGACTATTTCACAGATACGCAGTATTTT
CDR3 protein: CASSGRDYFTDTQYF

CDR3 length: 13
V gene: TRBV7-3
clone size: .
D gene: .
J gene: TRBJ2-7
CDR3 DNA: TGTGCCAGCAGCTTCGGGATTTACTACGAGCAGTACTTC
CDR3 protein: CASSFGIYYEQYF

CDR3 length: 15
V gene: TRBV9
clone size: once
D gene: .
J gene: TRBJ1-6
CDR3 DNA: TGTGCCAGCAGCGTAGCGCCAGCCTATGACGAACCCCTCCACTTT
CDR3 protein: CASSVAPAYDEPLHF

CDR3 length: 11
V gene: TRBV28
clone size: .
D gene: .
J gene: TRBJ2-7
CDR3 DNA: TGTGCCACCACAGACTCCTACGAGCAGTACTTC
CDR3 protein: CATTDSYEQYF

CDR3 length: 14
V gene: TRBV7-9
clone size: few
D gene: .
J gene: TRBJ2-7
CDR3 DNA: TGTGCCAGCAGCTTAGAGGTCAGGGTCCACGAGCAGTACTTC
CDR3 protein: CASSLEVRVHEQYF

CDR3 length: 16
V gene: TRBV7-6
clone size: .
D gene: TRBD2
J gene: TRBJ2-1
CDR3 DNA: TGTGCCAGCAGCCCTCAGGACGGGGGGTTCTACAATGAGCAGTTCTTC
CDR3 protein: CASSPQDGGFYNEQFF

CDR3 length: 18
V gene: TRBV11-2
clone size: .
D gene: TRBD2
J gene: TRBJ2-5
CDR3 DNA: TGTGCCAGCAGCCTCGGGACTAGCGGGGGAGGTCCGGAAGGGACCCAGTACTTC
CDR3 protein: CASSLGTSGGGPEGTQYF

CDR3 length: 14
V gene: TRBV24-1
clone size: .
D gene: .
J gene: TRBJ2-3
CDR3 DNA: TGTGCCACCAGTGATCCTCCCGGGGCAGATACGCAGTATTTT
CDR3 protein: CATSDPPGADTQYF

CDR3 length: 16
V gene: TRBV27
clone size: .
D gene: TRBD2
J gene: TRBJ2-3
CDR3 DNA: TGTGCCAGCAGTTTAACGACTAGCGGGAGGTCAGATACGCAGTATTTT
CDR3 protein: CASSLTTSGRSDTQYF

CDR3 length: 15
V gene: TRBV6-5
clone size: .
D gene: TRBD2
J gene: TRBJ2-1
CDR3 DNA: TGTGCCAGCAGTTCTAGCGGGATTTCCTACAATGAGCAGTTCTTC
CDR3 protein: CASSSSGISYNEQFF

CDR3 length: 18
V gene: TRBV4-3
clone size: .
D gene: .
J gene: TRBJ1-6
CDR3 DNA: TGCGCCAGCAGCCCGACTACAGGAGAGAGAATTGTAGGCCCACCCCTCCACTTT
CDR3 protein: CASSPTTGERIVGPPLHF

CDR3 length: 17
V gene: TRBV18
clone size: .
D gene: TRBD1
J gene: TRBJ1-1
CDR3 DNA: TGTGCCAGCTCCCTAAGGGGGGACAGGAAAGCCAACACTGAAGCTTTCTTT
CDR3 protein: CASSLRGDRKANTEAFF

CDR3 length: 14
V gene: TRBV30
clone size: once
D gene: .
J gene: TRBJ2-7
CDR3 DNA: TGTGCCTGGAGTGGGGGTAGCGGATCCTACGAGCAGTACTTC
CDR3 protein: CAWSGGSGSYEQYF

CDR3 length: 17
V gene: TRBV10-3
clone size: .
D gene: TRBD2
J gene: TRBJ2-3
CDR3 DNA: TGTGCCATCAGGCCGGGACTAGCGGGAGGCGCGGGGGATACGCAGTATTTT
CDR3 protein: CAIRPGLAGGAGDTQYF

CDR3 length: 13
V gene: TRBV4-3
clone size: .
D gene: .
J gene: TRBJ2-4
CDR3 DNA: TGCGCCAGCAGCCAAGATGCCAAAAACATTCAGTACTTC
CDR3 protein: CASSQDAKNIQYF

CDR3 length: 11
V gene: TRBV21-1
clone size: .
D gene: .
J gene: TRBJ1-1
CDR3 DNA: TGTGCCAGCAGCAGTTACACTGAAGCTTTCTTT
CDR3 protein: CASSSYTEAFF

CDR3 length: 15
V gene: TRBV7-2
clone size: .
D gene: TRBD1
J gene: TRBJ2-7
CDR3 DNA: TGTGCCAGCAGCTCCAAGACAGGGGGACCCTGGGAGCAGTACTTC
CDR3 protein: CASSSKTGGPWEQYF

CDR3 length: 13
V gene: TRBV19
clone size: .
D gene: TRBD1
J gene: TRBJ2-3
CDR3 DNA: TGTGCCATCTCCAGACAGGGAACAGATACGCAGTATTTT
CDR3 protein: CAISRQGTDTQYF

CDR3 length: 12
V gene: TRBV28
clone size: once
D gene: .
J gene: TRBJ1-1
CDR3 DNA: TGTGCCAGCAGTACAGGTCTCACTGAAGCTTTCTTT
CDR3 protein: CASSTGLTEAFF

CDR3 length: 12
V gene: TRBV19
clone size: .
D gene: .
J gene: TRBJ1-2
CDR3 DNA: TGTGCCAGTAGTCAGGGCGGCTATGGCTACACCTTC
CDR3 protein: CASSQGGYGYTF

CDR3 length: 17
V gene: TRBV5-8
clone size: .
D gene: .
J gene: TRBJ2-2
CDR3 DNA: TGTGCCAGCAGCTTGGTGATGCGGCGCGCGAACACCGGGGAGCTGTTTTTT
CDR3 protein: CASSLVMRRANTGELFF

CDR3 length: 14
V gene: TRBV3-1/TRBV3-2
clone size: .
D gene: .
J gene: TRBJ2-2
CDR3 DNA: TGTGCCAGCAGCCATAGGGAAGTGGGCGGGGAGCTGTTTTTT
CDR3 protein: CASSHREVGGELFF

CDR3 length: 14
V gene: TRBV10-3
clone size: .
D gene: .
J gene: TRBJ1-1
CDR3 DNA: TGTGCCATCAGTGATGGGCTTTCGAACACTGAAGCTTTCTTT
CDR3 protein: CAISDGLSNTEAFF

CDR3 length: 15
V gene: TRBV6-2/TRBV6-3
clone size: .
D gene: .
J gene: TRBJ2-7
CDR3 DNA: TGTGCCAGCAGTCGAGGCCGGGGACGGGACTACGAGCAGTACTTC
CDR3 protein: CASSRGRGRDYEQYF

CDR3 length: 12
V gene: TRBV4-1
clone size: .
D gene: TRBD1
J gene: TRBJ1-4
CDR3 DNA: TGCGCCAGCAGCCACCCCCGGACAGGGCTGTTTTTT
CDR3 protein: CASSHPRTGLFF

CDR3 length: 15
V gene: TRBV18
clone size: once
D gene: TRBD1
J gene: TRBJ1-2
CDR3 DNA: TGTGCCAGCTCACCACCGGAGGACAGGGGCTATGGCTACACCTTC
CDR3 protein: CASSPPEDRGYGYTF

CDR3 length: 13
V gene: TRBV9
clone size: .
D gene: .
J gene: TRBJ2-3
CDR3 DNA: TGTGCCAGCAGCGGCGGGGATAGGTATACGCAGTATTTT
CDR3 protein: CASSGGDRYTQYF

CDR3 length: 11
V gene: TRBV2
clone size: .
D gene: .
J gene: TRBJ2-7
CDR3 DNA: TGTGCCAGCAGTTACCGGGGCGAGCAGTACTTC
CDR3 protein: CASSYRGEQYF

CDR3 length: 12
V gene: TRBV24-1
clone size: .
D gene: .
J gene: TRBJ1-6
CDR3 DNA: TGTGCCACCCGGTCGGCGAGCTCACCCCTCCACTTT
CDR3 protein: CATRSASSPLHF

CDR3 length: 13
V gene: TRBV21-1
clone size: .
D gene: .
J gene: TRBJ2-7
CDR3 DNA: TGTGCCACACGGGGGACAGACTTCTACGAGCAGTACTTC
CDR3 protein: CATRGTDFYEQYF

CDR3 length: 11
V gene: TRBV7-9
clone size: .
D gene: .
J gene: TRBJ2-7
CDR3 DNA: TGTGCCAGCAGCAATGAATACGAGCAGTACTTC
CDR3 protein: CASSNEYEQYF

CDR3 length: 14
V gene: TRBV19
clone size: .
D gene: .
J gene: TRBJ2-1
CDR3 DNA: TGTGCCAGTAGTATGGGGGAGTCACACAATGAGCAGTTCTTC
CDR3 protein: CASSMGESHNEQFF

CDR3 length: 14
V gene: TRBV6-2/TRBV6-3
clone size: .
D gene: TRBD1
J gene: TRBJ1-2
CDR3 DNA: TGTGCCAGCAGTCCGGACAGGGTTTCGTCTGGCTACACCTTC
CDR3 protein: CASSPDRVSSGYTF

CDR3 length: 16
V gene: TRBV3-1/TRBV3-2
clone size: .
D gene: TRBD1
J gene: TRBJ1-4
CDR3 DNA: TGTGCCAGCAGCCTACGGGGGGACAGGGGGCATGAAAAACTGTTTTTT
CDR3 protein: CASSLRGDRGHEKLFF

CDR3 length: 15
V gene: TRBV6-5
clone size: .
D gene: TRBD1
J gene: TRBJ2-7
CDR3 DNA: TGTGCCAGCACTACCTCCGGGACAGGCACCTACGAGCAGTACTTC
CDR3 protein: CASTTSGTGTYEQYF

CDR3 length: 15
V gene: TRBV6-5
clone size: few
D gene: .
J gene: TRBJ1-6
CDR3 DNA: TGTGCCAGCAGCCCGACCGGGACCGAGAGTTCACCCCTCCACTTT
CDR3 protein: CASSPTGTESSPLHF

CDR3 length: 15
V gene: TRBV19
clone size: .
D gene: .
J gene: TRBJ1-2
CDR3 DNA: TGTGCCAGTAGCCGGGCCACGGTGAGAGGAGATGGCTACACCTTC
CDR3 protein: CASSRATVRGDGYTF

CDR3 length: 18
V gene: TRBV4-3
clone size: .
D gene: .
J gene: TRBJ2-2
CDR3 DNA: TGCGCCAGCAGCCAAGATCTGCGCGGGGCTGCGAACACCGGGGAGCTGTTTTTT
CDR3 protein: CASSQDLRGAANTGELFF

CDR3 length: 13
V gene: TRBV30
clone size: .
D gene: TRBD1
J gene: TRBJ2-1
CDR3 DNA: TGTGCCTGGAGTATCGGACAGGTCAATGAGCAGTTCTTC
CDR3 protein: CAWSIGQVNEQFF

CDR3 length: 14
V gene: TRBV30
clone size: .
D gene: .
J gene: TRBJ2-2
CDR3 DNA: TGTGCCTGCGACTATGGGCCGAACACCGGGGAGCTGTTTTTT
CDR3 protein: CACDYGPNTGELFF

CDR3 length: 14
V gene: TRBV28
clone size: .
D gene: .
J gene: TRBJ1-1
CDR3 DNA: TGTGCCAGCAGTTTGTTTTCCCTCTCTATTGAAGCTTTCTTT
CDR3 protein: CASSLFSLSIEAFF

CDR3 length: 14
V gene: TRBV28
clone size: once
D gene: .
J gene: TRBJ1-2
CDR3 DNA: TGTGCCAGCAGTCCACCGGGACTCCGTGGTGGCTACACCTTC
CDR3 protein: CASSPPGLRGGYTF

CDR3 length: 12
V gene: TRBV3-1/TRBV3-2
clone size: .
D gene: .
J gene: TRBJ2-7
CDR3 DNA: TGTGCCAGCAGCCGGGGGTCCTACGAGCAGTACTTC
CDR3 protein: CASSRGSYEQYF

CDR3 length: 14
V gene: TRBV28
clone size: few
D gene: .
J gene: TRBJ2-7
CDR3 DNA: TGTGCCAGCAGTTATGGGGGCGGGATTCTCGAGCAGTACTTC
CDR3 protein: CASSYGGGILEQYF

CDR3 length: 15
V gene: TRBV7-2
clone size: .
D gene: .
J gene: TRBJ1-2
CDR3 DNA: TGTGCCAGCTCCCCCTTTGACAGACCTAACTATGGCTACACCTTC
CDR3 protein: CASSPFDRPNYGYTF

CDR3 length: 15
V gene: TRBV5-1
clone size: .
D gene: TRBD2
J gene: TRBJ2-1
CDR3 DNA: TGCGCCAGCAGCTTGTCCAGCGGGATGGGCAATGAGCAGTTCTTC
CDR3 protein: CASSLSSGMGNEQFF

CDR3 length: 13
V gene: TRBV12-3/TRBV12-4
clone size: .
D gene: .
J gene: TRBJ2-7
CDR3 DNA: TGTGCCAGCAGTCGGGACTCCCTTGACGAGCAGTACTTC
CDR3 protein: CASSRDSLDEQYF